Many counts were recorded for the clone carrying this TCR beta chain. The data stem from a study of CD8 T cells in ankylosing spondylitis. TCRdb redid the calling of the 5' RACE reads with MiXCR, one entry per CDR3 protein. The table has about 100,000 distinct CDR3 sequences, 8.8% seen once; the top ten hold 4% to 5.5%. There are 16 residues in the CDR3. Trimming stripped 0 bases from V and 2 bases from J, with 14 bases between. CDR1 and CDR2 from the germline V gene are LNHNV and YYDKDF (reference sequence). The sequenced sample consisted of blood, either unsorted or a sorted T cell fraction (not recorded which). V and J are TRBV15 and TRBJ2-7, with D hard to call. The receptor comes from a male donor with ankylosing spondylitis or in good health (not recorded which). Here the CDR3 DNA reads TGTGCCACCAGCAGAGAGTCGCCAGGAATCCCCTACGAGCAGTACTTC. Its translation: CATSRESPGIPYEQYF. Filled out from reference TRBV15 and TRBJ2-7, the complete variable domain reads DAMVIQNPRYQVTQFGKPVTLSCSQTLNHNVMYWYQQKSSQAPKLLFHYYDKDFNNEADTPDNFQSRRPNTSFCFLDIRSPGLGDTAMYLCATSRESPGIPYEQYFGPGTRLTVT.